The present T cell receptor beta chain was sequenced within a study of beta chain features in type 1 diabetes. cDNA synthesis used the whole RNA isolate, giving expressed TCRB sequences. Repertoires were generated with immunoSEQ multiplex PCR, while TCRdb's copy carries only in-frame clones and drops some. In the table there are hundreds of thousands of clones, around an eighth of which are singletons. The V end was cut by 5 bases, the J end by 7 bases, with 23 bases between. Germline V lookup: CDR1 SGHAT, CDR2 FQNNGV. The CDR3 spans 16 residues. Study observations and caveats: Small HLA sub-analyses could not settle whether HLA shapes TCRB rearrangement. There was a moderate but significant shortening of TCRB CDR3s in all four CD4+ subsets of Type 1 diabetes patients. Reads derived from cDNA could over-represent cells showing high TCR expression. PCR could preferentially amplify shorter templates, alike in patients and controls. Compared with healthy donors, patients appeared to share more similar naive, central memory and regulatory TCRB repertoires.

In its sample, this clone was seen a few times. Its matching antigen is unknown. The gene calls are TRBV11-2 and TRBJ1-2; weak D call: TRBD1 (5 bases). The receptor comes from a young man with type 1 diabetes. Material for sequencing was naive CD4+ T cells from blood. The CDR3 DNA reads TGTGCCAGCAGCCCGGGGCCCCCGGAAAGGGCATTTGGCTACACCTTC. Its translation is CASSPGPPERAFGYTF.